There are a few counts of the clone carrying this T cell receptor beta chain. Its matching antigen is unknown. Trimming took 1 base from V and 7 from J; bases not matched to a gene: 9. CDR1 is LGHNA, CDR2 YSLEER, per germline. The CDR3 covers 16 residues. The PCR was carried out with 60 Vbeta primers and 13 Jbeta primers. TCRdb's copy holds only in-frame clones and misses some; the assay was immunoSEQ multiplex PCR. The profile shows around 200,000 clones, over 80% of them singletons. This record belongs to a study of cytomegalovirus exposure and HLA in healthy donors. Regarding the study as a whole: Both high specificity and high sensitivity reportedly marked the classifier's diagnosis of cytomegalovirus status. Trimming of TCR beta V- and J-genes showed a link, identified in a later analysis, to a missense DCLRE1C variant.

The genes are TRBV4-3 and TRBJ2-3; TRBD2 agrees at 9 bases. Source material: PBMCs. The sequence was collected from a man aged 50 or older in good health and CMV-seronegative. The CDR3 DNA follows: TGCGCCAGCAGCCAAGTGGGAGCGGGGGGTGTAAATACGCAGTATTTT. Encoded protein: CASSQVGAGGVNTQYF.